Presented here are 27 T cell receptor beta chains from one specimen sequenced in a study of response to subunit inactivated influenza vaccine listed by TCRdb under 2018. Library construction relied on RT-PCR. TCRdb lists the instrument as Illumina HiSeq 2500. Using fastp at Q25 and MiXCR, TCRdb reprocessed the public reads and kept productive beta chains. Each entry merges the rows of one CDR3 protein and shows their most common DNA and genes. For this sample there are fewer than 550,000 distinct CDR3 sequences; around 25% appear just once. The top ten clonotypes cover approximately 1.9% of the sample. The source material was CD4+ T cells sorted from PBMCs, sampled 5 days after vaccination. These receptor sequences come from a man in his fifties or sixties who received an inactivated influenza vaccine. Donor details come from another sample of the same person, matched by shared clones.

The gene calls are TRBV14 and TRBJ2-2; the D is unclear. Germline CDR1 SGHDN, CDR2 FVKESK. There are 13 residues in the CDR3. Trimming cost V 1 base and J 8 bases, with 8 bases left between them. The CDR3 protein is CASSQVRLGELFF. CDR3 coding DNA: TGTGCCAGCAGCCAAGTACGTCTAGGGGAGCTGTTTTTT.

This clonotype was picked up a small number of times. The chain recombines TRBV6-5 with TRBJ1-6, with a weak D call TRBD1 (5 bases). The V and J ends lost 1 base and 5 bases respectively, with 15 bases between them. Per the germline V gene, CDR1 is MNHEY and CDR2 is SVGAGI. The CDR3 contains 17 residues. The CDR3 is CASSYFQAGDDNSPLHF. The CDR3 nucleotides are TGTGCCAGCAGTTACTTCCAGGCGGGGGACGATAATTCACCCCTCCACTTT.

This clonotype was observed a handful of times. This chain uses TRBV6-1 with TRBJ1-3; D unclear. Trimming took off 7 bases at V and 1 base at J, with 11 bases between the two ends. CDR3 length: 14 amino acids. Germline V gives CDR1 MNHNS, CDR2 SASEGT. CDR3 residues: CASTEGHSGNTIYF. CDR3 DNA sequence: TGTGCCAGCACTGAGGGCCATTCTGGAAACACCATATATTTT.

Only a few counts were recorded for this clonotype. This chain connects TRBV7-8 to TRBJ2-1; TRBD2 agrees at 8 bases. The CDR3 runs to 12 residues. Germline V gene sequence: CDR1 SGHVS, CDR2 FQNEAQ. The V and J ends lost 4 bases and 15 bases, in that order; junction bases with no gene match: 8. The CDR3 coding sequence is TGTGCCAGCAGCTCGGGAGGGGCCTCGGGGTTCTTC. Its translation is CASSSGGASGFF.

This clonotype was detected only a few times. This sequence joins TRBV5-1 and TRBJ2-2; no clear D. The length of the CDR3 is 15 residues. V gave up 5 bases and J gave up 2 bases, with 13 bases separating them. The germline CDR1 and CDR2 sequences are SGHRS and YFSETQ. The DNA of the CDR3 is TGCGCCAGCAGTGGGCAGAGGATAAACACCGGGGAGCTGTTTTTT. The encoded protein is CASSGQRINTGELFF.

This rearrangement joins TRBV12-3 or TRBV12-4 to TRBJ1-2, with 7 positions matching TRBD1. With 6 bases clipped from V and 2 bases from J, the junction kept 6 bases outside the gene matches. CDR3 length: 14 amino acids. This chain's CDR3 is CASSHRGANYGYTF. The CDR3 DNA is TGTGCCAGCAGCCACAGGGGAGCGAACTATGGCTACACCTTC.

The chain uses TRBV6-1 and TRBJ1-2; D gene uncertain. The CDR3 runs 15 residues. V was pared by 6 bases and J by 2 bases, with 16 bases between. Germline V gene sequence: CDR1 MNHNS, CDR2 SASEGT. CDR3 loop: CASRTRTTANYGYTF. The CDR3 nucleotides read TGTGCCAGCAGAACCCGAACGACGGCAAACTATGGCTACACCTTC.

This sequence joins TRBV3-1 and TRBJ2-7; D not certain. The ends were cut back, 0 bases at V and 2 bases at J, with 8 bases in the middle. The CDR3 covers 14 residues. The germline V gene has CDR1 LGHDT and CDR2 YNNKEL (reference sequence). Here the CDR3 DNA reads TGTGCCAGCAGCCAAGATTGGGCAGCCTACGAGCAGTACTTC. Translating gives CASSQDWAAYEQYF.

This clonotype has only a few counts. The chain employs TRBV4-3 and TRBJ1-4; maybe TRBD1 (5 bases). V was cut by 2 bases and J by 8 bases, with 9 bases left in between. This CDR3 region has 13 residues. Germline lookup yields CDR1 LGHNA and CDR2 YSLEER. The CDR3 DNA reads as TGCGCCAGCAGCCAACGACAGAACGAAAAACTGTTTTTT. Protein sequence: CASSQRQNEKLFF.

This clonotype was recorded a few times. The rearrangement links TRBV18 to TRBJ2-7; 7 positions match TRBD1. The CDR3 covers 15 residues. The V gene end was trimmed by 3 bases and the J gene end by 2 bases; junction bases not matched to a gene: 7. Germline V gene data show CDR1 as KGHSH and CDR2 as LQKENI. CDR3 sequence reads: CASSPPQGTPYEQYF. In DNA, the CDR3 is TGTGCCAGCTCACCCCCACAGGGGACACCCTACGAGCAGTACTTC.

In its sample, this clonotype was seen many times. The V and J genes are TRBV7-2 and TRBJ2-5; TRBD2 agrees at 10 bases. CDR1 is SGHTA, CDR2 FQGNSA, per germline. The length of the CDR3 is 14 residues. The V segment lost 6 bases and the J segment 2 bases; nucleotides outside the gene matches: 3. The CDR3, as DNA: TGTGCCAGCAGGCCTAGCGGGAGACAAGAGACCCAGTACTTC. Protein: CASRPSGRQETQYF. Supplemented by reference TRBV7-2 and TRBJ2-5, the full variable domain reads GAGVSQSPSNKVTEKGKDVELRCDPISGHTALYWYRQSLGQGLEFLIYFQGNSAPDKSGLPSDRFSAERTGGSVSTLTIQRTQQEDSAVYLCASRPSGRQETQYFGPGTRLLVL.

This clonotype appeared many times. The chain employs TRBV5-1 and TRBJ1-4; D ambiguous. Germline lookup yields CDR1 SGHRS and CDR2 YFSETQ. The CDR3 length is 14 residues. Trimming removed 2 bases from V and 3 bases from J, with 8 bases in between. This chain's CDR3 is CASSLERANEKLFF. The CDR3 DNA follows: TGCGCCAGCAGCTTAGAGAGGGCTAATGAAAAACTGTTTTTT. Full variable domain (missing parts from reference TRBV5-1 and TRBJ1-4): KAGVTQTPRYLIKTRGQQVTLSCSPISGHRSVSWYQQTPGQGLQFLFEYFSETQRNKGNFPGRFSGRQFSNSRSEMNVSTLELGDSALYLCASSLERANEKLFFGSGTQLSVL.

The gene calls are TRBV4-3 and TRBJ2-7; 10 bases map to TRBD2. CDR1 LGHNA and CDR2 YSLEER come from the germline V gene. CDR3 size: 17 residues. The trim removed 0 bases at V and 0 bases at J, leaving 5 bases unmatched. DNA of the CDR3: TGCGCCAGCAGCCAAGATGTTGGGACTAGCGTCTCCTACGAGCAGTACTTC. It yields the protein CASSQDVGTSVSYEQYF.

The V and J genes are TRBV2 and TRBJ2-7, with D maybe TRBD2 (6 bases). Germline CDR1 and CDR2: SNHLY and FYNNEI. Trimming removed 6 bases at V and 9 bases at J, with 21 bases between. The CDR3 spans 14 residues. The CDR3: CASRAGTSKVVQYF. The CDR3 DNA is TGTGCCAGCAGGGCCGGGACTTCGAAGGTCGTGCAGTACTTC.

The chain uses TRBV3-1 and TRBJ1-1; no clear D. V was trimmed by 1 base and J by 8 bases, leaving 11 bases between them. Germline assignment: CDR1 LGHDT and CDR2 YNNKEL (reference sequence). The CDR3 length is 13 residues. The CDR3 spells CASSQVRKGEAFF. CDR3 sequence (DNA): TGTGCCAGCAGCCAAGTTAGGAAGGGAGAAGCTTTCTTT. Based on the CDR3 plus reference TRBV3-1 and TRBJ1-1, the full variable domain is DTAVSQTPKYLVTQMGNDKSIKCEQNLGHDTMYWYKQDSKKFLKIMFSYNNKELIINETVPNRFSPKSPDKAHLNLHINSLELGDSAVYFCASSQVRKGEAFFGQGTRLTVV.

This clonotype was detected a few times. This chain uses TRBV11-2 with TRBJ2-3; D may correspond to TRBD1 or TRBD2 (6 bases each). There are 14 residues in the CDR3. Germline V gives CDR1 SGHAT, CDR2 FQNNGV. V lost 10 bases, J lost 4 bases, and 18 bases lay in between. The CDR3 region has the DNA TGTGCCACGGGGGCAGGCGGGTCATCAGATACGCAGTATTTT. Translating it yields CATGAGGSSDTQYF.

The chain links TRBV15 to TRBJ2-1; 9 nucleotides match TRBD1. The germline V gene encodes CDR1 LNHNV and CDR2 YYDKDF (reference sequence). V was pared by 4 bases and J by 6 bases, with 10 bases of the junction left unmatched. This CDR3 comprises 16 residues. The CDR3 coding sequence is TGTGCCACCAGCATCGACCGGGACAGGGCAGGCAATGAGCAGTTCTTC. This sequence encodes CATSIDRDRAGNEQFF.

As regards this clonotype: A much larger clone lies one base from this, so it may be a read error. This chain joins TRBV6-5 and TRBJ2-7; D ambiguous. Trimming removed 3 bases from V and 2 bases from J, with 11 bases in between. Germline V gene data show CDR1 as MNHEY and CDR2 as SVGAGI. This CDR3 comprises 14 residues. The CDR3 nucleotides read TGTGCCAGCAGTTATCAAAGCAGCACCTACGAGCAGTACTTC. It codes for CASSYQSSTYEQYF.

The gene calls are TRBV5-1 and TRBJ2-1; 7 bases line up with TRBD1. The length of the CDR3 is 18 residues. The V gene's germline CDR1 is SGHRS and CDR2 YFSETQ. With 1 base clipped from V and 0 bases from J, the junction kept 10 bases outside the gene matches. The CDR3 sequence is CASSLSPFRGLSYNEQFF. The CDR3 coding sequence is TGCGCCAGCAGCTTGTCGCCTTTTAGGGGGCTCTCCTACAATGAGCAGTTCTTC.

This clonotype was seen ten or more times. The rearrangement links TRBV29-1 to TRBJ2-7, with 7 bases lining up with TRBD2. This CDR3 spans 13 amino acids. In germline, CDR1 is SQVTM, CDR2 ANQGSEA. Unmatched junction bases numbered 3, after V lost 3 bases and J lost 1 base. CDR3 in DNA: TGCAGCGTTGATCCTAGCGGATCCTACGAGCAGTACTTC. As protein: CSVDPSGSYEQYF.

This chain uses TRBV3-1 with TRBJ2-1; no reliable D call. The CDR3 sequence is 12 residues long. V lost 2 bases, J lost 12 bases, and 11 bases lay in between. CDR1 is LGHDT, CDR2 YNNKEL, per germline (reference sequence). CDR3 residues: CASSQSGTLQFF. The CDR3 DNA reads TGTGCCAGCAGCCAAAGTGGAACCTTGCAGTTCTTC.

CDR3 nucleotide sequence: TGTGCCAGCAGCAAAGGGACTAGCGGAGGCACAGATACGCAGTATTTT. This gives the protein CASSKGTSGGTDTQYF. The J gene is TRBJ2-3, the V gene TRBV7-3, with 11 positions matching TRBD2. From germline, CDR1 is SGHTA and CDR2 FQGTGA. The CDR3 is 16 amino acids. Losses at the gene ends were 5 bases for V and 1 base for J; bases not matched to a gene: 5.

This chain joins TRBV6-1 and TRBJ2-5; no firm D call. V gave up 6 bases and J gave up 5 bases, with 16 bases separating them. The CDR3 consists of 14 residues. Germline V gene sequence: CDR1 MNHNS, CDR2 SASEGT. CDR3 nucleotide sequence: TGTGCCAGCAGGTCCCTGATAGGCCGGGAGACCCAGTACTTC. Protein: CASRSLIGRETQYF.

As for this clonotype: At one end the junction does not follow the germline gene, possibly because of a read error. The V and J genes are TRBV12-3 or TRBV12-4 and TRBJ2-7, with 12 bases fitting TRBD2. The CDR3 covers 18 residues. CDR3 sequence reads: CAISLAGTSGHEVYEQYF. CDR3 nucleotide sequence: TGTGCCATCAGTTTAGCCGGGACTAGCGGGCATGAAGTGTACGAGCAGTACTTC.

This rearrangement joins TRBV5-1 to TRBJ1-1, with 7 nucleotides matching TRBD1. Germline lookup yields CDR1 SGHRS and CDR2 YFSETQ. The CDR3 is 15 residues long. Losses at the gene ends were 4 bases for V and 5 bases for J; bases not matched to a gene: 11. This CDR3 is CASSATGVWGTEAFF. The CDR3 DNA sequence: TGCGCCAGCAGCGCTACAGGGGTGTGGGGTACTGAAGCTTTCTTT. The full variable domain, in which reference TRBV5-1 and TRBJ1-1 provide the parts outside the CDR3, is KAGVTQTPRYLIKTRGQQVTLSCSPISGHRSVSWYQQTPGQGLQFLFEYFSETQRNKGNFPGRFSGRQFSNSRSEMNVSTLELGDSALYLCASSATGVWGTEAFFGQGTRLTVV.

The CDR3 DNA reads TGTGCCAGCAGCTCGGGACTAATCTTAAACAATGAGCAGTTCTTC. Its translation: CASSSGLILNNEQFF. This chain links TRBV28 with TRBJ2-1; 7 bases align to TRBD2. Germline CDR1 MDHEN, CDR2 SYDVKM. Trimming at V came to 6 bases and at J to 5 bases, leaving 10 bases not matched to a gene. The CDR3 length is 15 residues.

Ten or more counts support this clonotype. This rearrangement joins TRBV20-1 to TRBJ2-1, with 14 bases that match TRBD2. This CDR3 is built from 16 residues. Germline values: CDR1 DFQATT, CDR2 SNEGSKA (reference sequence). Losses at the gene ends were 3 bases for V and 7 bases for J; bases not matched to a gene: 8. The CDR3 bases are TGCAGTGCTAGGACTAGCGGGGGGGCCTTCGAAAATGAGCAGTTCTTC. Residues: CSARTSGGAFENEQFF.